The text below deals with one TCR beta chain. The entry originates in a study of monozygotic twins with inflammatory bowel disease. Germline values: CDR1 MNHEY, CDR2 SMNVEV (reference sequence). This CDR3 has 12 amino acids. Unfractionated whole blood yielded total RNA, and T cells were not sorted. cDNA was made in eight separate reactions per sample. Added by template switching were UMIs that each held a 6-nucleotide sample barcode. Reprocessing the 5' RACE reads, TCRdb reports a single entry for every CDR3 protein and omits DNA. The sample holds fewer than 450,000 distinct CDR3 sequences. The receptor's source is a human donor with ulcerative colitis or Crohn's disease, or a healthy co-twin of an affected twin (not recorded which). Sequencing input: blood. The V gene is TRBV27, the J gene TRBJ2-7; the TCRdb call, TRBD1, lacks DNA for checking. CDR3: CASSEGAREQYF.